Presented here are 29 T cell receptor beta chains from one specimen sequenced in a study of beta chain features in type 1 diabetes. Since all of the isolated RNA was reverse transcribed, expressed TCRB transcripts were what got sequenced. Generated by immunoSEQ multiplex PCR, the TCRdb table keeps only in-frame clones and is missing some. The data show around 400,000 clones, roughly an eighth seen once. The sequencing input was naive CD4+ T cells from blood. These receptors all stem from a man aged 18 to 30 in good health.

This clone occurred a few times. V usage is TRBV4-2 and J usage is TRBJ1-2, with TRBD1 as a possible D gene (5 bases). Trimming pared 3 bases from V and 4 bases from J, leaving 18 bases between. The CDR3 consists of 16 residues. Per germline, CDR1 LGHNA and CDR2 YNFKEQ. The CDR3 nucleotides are TGTGCCAGCAGCCACCGAGGGGAGGGAAGGGGCTATGGCTACACCTTC. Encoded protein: CASSHRGEGRGYGYTF.

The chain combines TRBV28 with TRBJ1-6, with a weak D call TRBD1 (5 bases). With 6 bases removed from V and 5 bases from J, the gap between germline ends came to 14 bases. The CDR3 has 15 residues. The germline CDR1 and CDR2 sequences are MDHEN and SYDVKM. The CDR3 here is CASSSGVGDNSPLHF. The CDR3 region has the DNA TGTGCCAGCAGCTCGGGGGTAGGGGATAATTCACCCCTCCACTTT.

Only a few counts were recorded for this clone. This CDR3 is CASSLGQADEQFF. The DNA for the CDR3 is TGTGCCAGCAGCTTAGGGCAGGCCGATGAGCAGTTCTTC. V usage is TRBV7-2 and J usage is TRBJ2-1; D unresolved. Deletions cut 1 base from V and 8 bases from J, with 9 bases between. The germline CDR1 and CDR2 sequences are SGHTA and FQGNSA. The CDR3 runs to 13 residues.

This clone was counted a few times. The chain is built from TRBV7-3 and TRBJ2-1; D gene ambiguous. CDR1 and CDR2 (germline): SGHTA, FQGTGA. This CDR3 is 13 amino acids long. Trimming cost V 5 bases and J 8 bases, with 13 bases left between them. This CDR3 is CASSPRSKDEQFF. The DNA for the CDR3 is TGTGCCAGCAGCCCCCGGAGTAAAGATGAGCAGTTCTTC.

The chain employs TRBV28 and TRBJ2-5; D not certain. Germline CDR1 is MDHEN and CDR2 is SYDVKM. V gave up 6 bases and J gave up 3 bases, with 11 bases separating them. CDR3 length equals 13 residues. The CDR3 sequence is CASSPSAKETQYF. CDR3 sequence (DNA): TGTGCCAGCAGCCCCTCTGCTAAAGAGACCCAGTACTTC.

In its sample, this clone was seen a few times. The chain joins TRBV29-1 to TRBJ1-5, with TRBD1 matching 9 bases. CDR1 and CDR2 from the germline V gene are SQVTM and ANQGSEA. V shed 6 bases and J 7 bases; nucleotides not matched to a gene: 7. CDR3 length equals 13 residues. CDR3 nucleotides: TGCAGCGTGTCCGGGACAGGGAGACAGCCCCAGCATTTT. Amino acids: CSVSGTGRQPQHF.

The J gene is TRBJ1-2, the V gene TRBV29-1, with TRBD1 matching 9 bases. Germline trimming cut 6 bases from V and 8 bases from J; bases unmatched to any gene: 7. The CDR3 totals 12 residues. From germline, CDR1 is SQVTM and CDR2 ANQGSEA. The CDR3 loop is CSVLGQGRGYTF. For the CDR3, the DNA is TGCAGCGTCCTTGGACAGGGGAGGGGCTACACCTTC.

As DNA, the CDR3 is TGTGCCAGCACCGCAGGGGGGAATCAGCCCCAGCATTTT. Translating gives CASTAGGNQPQHF. The chain combines TRBV27 with TRBJ1-5, with TRBD1 identical over 7 bases. Germline-derived CDR1 and CDR2 are MNHEY and SMNVEV (reference sequence). This CDR3 comprises 13 residues. The V gene end was trimmed by 7 bases and the J gene end by 4 bases; junction bases not matched to a gene: 4.

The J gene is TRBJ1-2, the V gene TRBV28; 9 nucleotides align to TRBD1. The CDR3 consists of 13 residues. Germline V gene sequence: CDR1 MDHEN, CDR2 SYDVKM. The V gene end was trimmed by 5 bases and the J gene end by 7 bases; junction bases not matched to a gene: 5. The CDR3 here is CASSPGQGLGYTF. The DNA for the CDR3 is TGTGCCAGCAGTCCCGGACAGGGGCTTGGCTACACCTTC.

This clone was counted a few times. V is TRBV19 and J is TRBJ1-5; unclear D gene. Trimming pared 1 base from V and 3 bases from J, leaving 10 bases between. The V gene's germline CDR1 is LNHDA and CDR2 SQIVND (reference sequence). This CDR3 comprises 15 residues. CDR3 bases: TGTGCCAGTAGTATAGGAGGAGGTTCCAATCAGCCCCAGCATTTT. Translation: CASSIGGGSNQPQHF. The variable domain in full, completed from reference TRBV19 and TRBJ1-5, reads DGGITQSPKYLFRKEGQNVTLSCEQNLNHDAMYWYRQDPGQGLRLIYYSQIVNDFQKGDIAEGYSVSREKKESFPLTVTSAQKNPTAFYLCASSIGGGSNQPQHFGDGTRLSIL.

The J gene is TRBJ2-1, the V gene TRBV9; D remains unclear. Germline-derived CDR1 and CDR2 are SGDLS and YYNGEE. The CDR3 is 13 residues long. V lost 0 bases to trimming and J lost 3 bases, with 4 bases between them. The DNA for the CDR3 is TGTGCCAGCAGCGTAGACTTCTACAATGAGCAGTTCTTC. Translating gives CASSVDFYNEQFF.

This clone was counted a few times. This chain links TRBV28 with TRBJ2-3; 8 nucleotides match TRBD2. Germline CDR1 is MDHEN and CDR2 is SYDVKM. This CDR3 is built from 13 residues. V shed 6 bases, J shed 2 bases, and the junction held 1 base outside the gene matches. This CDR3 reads CASRTSATDTQYF. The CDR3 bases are TGTGCCAGCAGGACTAGCGCCACAGATACGCAGTATTTT.

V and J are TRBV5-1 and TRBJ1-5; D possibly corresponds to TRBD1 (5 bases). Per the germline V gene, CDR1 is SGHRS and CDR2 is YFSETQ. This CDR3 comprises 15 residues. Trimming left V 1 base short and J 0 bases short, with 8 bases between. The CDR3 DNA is TGCGCCAGCAGCTTGACAGGCTATAGCAATCAGCCCCAGCATTTT. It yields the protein CASSLTGYSNQPQHF.

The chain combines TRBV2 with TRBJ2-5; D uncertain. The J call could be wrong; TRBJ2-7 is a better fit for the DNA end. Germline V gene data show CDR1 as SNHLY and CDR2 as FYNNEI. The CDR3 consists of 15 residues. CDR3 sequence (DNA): TGTGCCAGCAAGATAGATACTCCTTACTCCTACGAGCAGTACTTC. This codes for CASKIDTPYSYEQYF.

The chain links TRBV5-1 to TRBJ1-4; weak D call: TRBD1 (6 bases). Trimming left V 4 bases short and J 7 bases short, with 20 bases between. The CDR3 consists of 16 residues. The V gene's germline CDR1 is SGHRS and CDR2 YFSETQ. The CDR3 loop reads CASSPGTTKGSEKLFF. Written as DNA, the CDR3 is TGCGCCAGCAGCCCCGGGACAACCAAAGGAAGTGAAAAACTGTTTTTT.

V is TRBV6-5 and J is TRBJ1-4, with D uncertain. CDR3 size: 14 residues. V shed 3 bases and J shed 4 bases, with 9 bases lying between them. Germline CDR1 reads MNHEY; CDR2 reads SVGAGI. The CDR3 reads CASSYGAYNEKLFF. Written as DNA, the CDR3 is TGTGCCAGCAGTTATGGAGCCTATAATGAAAAACTGTTTTTT.

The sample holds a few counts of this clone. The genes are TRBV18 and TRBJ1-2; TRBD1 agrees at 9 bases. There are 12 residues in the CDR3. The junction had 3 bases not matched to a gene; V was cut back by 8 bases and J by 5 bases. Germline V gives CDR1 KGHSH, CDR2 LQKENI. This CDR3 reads CASADRGYGYTF. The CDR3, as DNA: TGTGCCAGCGCCGACAGGGGGTATGGCTACACCTTC.

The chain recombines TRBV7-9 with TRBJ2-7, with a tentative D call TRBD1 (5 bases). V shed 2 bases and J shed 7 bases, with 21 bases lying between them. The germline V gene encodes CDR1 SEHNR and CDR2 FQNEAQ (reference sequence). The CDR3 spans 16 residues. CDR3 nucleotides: TGTGCCAGCAGCTTATGGCTTGGGGCGGCACCCGGGGAGCAGTACTTC. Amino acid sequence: CASSLWLGAAPGEQYF.

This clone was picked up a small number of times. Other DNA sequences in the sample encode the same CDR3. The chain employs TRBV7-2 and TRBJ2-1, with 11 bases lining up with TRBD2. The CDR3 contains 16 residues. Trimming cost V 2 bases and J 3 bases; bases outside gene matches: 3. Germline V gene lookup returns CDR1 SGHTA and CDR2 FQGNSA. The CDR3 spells CASSLSGLAGYNEQFF. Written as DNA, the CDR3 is TGTGCCAGCAGCTTATCTGGACTAGCGGGCTACAATGAGCAGTTCTTC.

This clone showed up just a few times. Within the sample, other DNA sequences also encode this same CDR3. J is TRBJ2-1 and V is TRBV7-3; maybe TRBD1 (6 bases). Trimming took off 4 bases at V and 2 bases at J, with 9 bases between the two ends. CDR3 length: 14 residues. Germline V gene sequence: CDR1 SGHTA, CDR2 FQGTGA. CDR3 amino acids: CASSSGTTYNEQFF. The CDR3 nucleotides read TGTGCCAGCAGCTCCGGGACAACCTACAATGAGCAGTTCTTC.

The CDR3 loop is CASSLQGRDTEAFF. CDR3 DNA sequence: TGTGCCAGCAGCCTACAGGGTAGGGACACTGAAGCTTTCTTT. The chain uses TRBV11-1 and TRBJ1-1; TRBD1 is a possible D gene (6 bases). The V gene lost 5 bases and the J gene lost 3 bases, with 13 bases spanning the gap. CDR1 and CDR2 from the germline V gene are SGHAT and FQDESV (reference sequence). The CDR3 spans 14 residues.

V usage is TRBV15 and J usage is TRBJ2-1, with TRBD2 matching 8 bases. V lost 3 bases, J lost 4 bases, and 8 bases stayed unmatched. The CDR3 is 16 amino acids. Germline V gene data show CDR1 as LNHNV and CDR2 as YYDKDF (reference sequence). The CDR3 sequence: CATSRVGIAGYNEQFF. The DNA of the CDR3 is TGTGCCACCAGCAGGGTGGGTATAGCGGGGTACAATGAGCAGTTCTTC.

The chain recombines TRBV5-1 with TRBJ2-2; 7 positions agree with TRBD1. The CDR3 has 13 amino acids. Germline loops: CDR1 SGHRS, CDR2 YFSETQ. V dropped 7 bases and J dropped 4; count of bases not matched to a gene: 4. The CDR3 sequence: CASEDRVTGELFF. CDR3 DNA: TGCGCCAGCGAAGACAGGGTCACCGGGGAGCTGTTTTTT.

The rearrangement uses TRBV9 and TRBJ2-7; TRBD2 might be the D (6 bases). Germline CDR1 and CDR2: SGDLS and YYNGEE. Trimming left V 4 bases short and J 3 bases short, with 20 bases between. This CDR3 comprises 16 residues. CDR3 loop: CASSPSALGLLYEQYF. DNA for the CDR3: TGTGCCAGCAGCCCCTCGGCGTTGGGACTCCTCTACGAGCAGTACTTC.

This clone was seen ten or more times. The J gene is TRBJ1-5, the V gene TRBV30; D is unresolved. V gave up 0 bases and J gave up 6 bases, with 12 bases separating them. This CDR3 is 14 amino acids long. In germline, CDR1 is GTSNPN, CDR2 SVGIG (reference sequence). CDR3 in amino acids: CAWSVLPGAQPQHF. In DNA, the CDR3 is TGTGCCTGGAGTGTACTGCCGGGAGCTCAGCCCCAGCATTTT.

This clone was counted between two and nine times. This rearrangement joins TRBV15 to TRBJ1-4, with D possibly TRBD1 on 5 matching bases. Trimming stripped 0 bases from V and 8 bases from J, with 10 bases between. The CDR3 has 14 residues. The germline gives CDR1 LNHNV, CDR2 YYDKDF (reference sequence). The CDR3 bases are TGTGCCACCAGCAGAGAGCAGGGATGGGAAAAACTGTTTTTT. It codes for CATSREQGWEKLFF.

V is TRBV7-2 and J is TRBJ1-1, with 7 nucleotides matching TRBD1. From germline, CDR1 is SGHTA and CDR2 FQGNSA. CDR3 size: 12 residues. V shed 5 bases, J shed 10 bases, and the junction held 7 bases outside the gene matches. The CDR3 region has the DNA TGTGCCAGCAGCATCTCGACAGGGACAGCTTTCTTT. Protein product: CASSISTGTAFF.

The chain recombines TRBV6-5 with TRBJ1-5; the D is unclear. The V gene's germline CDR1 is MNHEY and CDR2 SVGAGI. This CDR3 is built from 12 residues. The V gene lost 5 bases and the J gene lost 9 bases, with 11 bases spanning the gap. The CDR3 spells CASSGGGRPQHF. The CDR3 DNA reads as TGTGCCAGCAGTGGAGGCGGGCGGCCCCAGCATTTT.

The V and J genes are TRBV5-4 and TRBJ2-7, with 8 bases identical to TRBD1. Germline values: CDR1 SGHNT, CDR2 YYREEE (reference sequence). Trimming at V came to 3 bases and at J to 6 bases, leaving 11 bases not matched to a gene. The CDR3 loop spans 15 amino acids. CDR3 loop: CASSSGQGAAREQYF. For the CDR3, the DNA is TGTGCCAGCAGCTCCGGACAGGGCGCTGCCCGCGAGCAGTACTTC. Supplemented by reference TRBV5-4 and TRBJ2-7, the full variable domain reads ETGVTQSPTHLIKTRGQQVTLRCSSQSGHNTVSWYQQALGQGPQFIFQYYREEENGRGNFPPRFSGLQFPNYSSELNVNALELDDSALYLCASSSGQGAAREQYFGPGTRLTVT.